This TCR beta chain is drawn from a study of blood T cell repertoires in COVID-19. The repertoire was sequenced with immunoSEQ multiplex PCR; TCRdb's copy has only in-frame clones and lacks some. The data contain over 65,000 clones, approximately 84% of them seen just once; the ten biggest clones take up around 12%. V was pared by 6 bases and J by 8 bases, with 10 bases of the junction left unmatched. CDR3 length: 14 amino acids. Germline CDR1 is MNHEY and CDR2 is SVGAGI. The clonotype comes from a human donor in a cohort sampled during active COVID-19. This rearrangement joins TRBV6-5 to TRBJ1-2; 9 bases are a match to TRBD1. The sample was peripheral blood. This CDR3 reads CASSSVGQGGGYTF. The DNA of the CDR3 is TGTGCCAGCAGCTCGGTGGGACAGGGCGGAGGCTACACCTTC.